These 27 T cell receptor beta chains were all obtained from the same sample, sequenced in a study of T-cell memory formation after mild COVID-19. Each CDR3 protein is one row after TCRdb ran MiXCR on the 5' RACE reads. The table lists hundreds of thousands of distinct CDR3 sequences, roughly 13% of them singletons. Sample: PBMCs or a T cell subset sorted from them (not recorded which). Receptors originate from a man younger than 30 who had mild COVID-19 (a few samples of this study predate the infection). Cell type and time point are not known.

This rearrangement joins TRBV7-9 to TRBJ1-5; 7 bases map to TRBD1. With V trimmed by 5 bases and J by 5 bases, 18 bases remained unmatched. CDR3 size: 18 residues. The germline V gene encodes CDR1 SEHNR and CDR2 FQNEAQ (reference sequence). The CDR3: CASSINQPGTVLDQPQHF. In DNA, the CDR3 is TGTGCCAGCAGCATAAATCAACCCGGGACAGTGCTTGATCAGCCCCAGCATTTT.

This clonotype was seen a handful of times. The CDR3 protein is CASSSGQGVTEAFF. CDR3 DNA sequence: TGTGCCAGCAGCTCCGGTCAGGGGGTGACTGAAGCTTTCTTT. The genes are TRBV7-8 and TRBJ1-1; 7 nucleotides agree with TRBD1. Germline V gives CDR1 SGHVS, CDR2 FQNEAQ. V lost 4 bases and J lost 5; bases outside the gene matches: 7. The CDR3 totals 14 residues.

The CDR3 DNA reads TGTGCCAGCTCACGGGGGGCCGAGGACATTCAGTACTTC. Translated: CASSRGAEDIQYF. The chain couples TRBV18 to TRBJ2-4; D could derive from TRBD1 or TRBD2 (6 bases each). Deletions cut 4 bases from V and 8 bases from J, with 12 bases between. Germline V gene lookup returns CDR1 KGHSH and CDR2 LQKENI. The CDR3 length is 13 residues.

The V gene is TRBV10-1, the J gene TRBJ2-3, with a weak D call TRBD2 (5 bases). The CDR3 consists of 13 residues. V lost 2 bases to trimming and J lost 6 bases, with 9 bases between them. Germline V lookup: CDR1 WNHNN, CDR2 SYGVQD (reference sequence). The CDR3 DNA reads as TGCGCCAGCAGTGAGCCAGCGGTGGATACGCAGTATTTT. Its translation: CASSEPAVDTQYF.

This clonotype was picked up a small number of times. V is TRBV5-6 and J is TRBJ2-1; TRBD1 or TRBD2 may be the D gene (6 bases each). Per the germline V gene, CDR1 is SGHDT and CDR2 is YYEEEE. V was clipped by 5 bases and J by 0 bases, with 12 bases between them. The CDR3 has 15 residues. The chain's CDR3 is CASRGGLSSYNEQFF. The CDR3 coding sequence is TGTGCCAGCAGAGGGGGGCTGAGCTCCTACAATGAGCAGTTCTTC.

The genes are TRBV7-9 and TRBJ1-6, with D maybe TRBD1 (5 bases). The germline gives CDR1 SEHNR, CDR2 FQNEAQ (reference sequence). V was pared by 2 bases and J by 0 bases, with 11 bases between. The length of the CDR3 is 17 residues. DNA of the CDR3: TGTGCCAGCAGCTTAACCCAGGGAACCTCCTATAATTCACCCCTCCACTTT. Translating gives CASSLTQGTSYNSPLHF. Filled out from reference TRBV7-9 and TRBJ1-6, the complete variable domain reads DTGVSQNPRHKITKRGQNVTFRCDPISEHNRLYWYRQTLGQGPEFLTYFQNEAQLEKSRLLSDRFSAERPKGSFSTLEIQRTEQGDSAMYLCASSLTQGTSYNSPLHFGNGTRLTVT.

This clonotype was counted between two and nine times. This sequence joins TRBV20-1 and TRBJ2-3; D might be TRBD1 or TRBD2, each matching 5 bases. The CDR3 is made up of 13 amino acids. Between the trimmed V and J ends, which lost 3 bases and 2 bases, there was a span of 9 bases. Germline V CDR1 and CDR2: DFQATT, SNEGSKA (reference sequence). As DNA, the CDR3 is TGCAGTGCTAGGGGACGAATCACAGATACGCAGTATTTT. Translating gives CSARGRITDTQYF.

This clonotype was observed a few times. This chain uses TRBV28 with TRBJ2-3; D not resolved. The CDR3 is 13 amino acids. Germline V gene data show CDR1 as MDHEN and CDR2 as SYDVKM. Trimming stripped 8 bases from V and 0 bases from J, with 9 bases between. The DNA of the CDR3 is TGTGCCAGCGCCGCCGATAGCACAGATACGCAGTATTTT. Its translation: CASAADSTDTQYF.

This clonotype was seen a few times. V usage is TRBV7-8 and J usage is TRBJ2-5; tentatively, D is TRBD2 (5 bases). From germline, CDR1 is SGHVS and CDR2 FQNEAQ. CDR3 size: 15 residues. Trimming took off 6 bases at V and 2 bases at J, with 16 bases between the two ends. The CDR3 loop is CASRANLRVQETQYF. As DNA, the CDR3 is TGTGCCAGCAGGGCTAACTTGCGGGTACAAGAGACCCAGTACTTC.

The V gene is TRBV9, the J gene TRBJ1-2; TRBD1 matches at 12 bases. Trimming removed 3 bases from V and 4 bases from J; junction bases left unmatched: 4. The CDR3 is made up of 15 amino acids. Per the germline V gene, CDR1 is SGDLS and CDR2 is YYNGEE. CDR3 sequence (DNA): TGTGCCAGCAGCGAGGGACAGGGGGCTTTCTATGGCTACACCTTC. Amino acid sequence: CASSEGQGAFYGYTF.

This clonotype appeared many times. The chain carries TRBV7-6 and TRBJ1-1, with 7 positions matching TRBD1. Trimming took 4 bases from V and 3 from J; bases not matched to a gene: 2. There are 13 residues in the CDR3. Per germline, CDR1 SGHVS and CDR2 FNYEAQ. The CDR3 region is CASSSGQYTEAFF. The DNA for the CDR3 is TGTGCCAGCAGCTCGGGACAGTACACTGAAGCTTTCTTT.

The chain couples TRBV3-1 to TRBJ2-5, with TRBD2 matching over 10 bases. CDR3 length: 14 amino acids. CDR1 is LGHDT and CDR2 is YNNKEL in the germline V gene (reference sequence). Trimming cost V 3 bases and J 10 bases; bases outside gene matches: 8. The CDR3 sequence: CASSQRGLATLQYF. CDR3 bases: TGTGCCAGCAGCCAGAGGGGACTAGCGACGCTCCAGTACTTC.

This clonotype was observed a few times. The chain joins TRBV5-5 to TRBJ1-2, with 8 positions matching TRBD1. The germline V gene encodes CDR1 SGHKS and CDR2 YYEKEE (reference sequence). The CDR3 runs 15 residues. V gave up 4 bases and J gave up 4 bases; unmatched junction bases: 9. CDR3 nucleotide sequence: TGTGCCAGCAGCCTCTGGACAGGGTCATCCTATGGCTACACCTTC. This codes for CASSLWTGSSYGYTF.

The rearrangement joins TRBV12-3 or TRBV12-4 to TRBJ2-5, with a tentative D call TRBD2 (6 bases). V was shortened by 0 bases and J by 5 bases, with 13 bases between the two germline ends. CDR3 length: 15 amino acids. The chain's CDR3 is CASSLAPAGGETQYF. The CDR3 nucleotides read TGTGCCAGCAGTTTAGCTCCAGCGGGCGGGGAGACCCAGTACTTC.

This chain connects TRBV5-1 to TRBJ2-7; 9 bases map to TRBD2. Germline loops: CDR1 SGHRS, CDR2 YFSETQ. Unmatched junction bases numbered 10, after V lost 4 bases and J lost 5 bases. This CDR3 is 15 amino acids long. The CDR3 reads CASSLSGTSIHEQYF. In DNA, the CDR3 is TGCGCCAGCAGCCTGTCCGGGACTAGCATTCACGAGCAGTACTTC.

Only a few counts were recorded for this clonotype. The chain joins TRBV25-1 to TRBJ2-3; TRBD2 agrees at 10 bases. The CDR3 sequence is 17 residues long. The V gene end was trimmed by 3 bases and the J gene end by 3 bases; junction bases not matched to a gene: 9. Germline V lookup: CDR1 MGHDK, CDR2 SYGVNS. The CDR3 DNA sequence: TGTGCCAGCAGTGATTCTAGCGGGGGCCGGCGAACAGATACGCAGTATTTT. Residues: CASSDSSGGRRTDTQYF.

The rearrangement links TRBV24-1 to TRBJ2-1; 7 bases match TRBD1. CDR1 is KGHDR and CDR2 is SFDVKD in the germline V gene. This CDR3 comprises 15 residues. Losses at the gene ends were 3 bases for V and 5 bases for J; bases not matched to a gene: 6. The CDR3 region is CATSDRGRDNNEQFF. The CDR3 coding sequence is TGTGCCACCAGTGATAGGGGGCGCGATAACAATGAGCAGTTCTTC.

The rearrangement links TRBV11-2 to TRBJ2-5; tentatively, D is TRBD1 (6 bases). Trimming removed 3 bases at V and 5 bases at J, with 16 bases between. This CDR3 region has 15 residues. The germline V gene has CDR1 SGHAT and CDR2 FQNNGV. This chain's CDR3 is CASSLVRRGSETQYF. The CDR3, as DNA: TGTGCCAGCAGCTTGGTTCGCAGGGGATCGGAGACCCAGTACTTC.

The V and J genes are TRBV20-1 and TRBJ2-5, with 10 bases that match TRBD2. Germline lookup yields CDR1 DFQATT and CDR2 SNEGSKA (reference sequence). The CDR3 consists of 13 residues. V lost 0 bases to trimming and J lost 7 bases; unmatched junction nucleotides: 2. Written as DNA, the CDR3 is TGCAGTGCTAGAGACCCTAGCGGGAGGACCCAGTACTTC. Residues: CSARDPSGRTQYF.

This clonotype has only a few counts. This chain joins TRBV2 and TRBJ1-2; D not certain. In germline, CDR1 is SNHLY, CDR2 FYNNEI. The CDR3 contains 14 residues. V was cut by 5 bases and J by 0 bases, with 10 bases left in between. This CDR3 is CASSRTLTNYGYTF. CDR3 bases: TGTGCCAGCAGTCGGACGTTGACTAACTATGGCTACACCTTC.

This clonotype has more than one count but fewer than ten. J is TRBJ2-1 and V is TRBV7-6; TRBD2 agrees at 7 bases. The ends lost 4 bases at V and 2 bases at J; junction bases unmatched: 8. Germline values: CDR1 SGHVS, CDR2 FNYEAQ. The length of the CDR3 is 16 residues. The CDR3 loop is CASSSPAGVAYNEQFF. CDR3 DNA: TGTGCCAGCAGCTCCCCCGCGGGGGTTGCCTACAATGAGCAGTTCTTC.

CDR3 sequence: CASSVMTGTGGGYTF. The DNA of the CDR3 is TGTGCCAGCAGCGTTATGACCGGGACAGGGGGTGGCTACACCTTC. The chain has TRBV5-5 and TRBJ1-2; 11 bases agree with TRBD1. V lost 4 bases and J lost 7; bases outside the gene matches: 9. CDR3 length: 15 residues. Per germline, CDR1 SGHKS and CDR2 YYEKEE (reference sequence).

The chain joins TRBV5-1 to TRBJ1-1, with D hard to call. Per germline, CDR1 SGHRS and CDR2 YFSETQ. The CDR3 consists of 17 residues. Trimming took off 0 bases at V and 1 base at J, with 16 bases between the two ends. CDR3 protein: CASSLVYGNTGNTEAFF. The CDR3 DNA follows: TGCGCCAGCAGCTTGGTATACGGGAACACGGGGAACACTGAAGCTTTCTTT.

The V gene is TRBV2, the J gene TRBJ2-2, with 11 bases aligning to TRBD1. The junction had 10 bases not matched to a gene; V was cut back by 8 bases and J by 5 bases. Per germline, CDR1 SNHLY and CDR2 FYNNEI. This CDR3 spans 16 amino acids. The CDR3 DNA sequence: TGTGCCAGCGGACCTGGACAGGGGGCGCGAACCGGGGAGCTGTTTTTT. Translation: CASGPGQGARTGELFF.

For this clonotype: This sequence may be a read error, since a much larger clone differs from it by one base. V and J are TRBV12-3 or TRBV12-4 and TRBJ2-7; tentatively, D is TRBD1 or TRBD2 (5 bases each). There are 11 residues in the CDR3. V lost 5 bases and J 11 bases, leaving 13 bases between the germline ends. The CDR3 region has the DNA TGTGCCAGCAGTGAACGGGGCAGGGAGTACTTC. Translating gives CASSERGREYF.

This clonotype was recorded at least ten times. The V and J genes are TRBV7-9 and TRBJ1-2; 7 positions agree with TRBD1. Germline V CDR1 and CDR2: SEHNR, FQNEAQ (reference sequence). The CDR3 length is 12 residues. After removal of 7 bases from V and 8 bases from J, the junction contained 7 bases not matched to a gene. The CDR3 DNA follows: TGTGCCAGCATGACAGGGCCCATGGGCTACACCTTC. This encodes CASMTGPMGYTF.

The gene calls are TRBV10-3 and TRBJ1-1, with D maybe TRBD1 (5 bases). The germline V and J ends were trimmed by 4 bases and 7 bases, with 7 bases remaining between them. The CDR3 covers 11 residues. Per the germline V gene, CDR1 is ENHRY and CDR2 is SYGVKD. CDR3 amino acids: CAISGGVEAFF. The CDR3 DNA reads TGTGCCATCAGTGGAGGGGTTGAAGCTTTCTTT.